One and the same sample provided the 7 T cell receptor beta chains below, sequenced in a study of blood T cell repertoires in COVID-19. The assay was immunoSEQ multiplex PCR, and TCRdb's table has in-frame clones only and misses some. The data show about 300,000 clones, over 80% seen once. The material sequenced was peripheral blood. These receptors came from a woman in her forties or fifties with COVID-19, enrolled during active disease.

V gene TRBV9 combines with J gene TRBJ2-5, with D tentatively TRBD1 (6 bases). Germline V CDR1 and CDR2: SGDLS, YYNGEE. This CDR3 comprises 16 residues. Trimming shortened V by 0 bases and J by 5 bases, and 17 bases separated the two germline ends. CDR3 coding DNA: TGTGCCAGCAGCGTAGGGTCGGTAGGGGGTTTGGAGACCCAGTACTTC. Translation gives CASSVGSVGGLETQYF.

The chain's CDR3 is CASSAQWASPLHF. The CDR3 DNA is TGTGCCAGCAGTGCTCAGTGGGCTTCACCCCTCCACTTT. The chain is built from TRBV2 and TRBJ1-6; no firm D call. CDR3 size: 13 residues. Germline CDR1 is SNHLY and CDR2 is FYNNEI. Trimming removed 4 bases from V and 9 bases from J, with 10 bases in between.

V and J are TRBV27 and TRBJ1-1; D not certain. The CDR3 runs 14 residues. V was trimmed by 2 bases and J by 4 bases, leaving 11 bases between them. Germline V gene sequence: CDR1 MNHEY, CDR2 SMNVEV (reference sequence). The CDR3 sequence: CASSLISGSTEAFF. CDR3 nucleotide sequence: TGTGCCAGCAGTTTAATTTCAGGCTCCACTGAAGCTTTCTTT.

The genes are TRBV2 and TRBJ1-1; TRBD1 agrees at 9 bases. Germline V gene lookup returns CDR1 SNHLY and CDR2 FYNNEI. Losses at the gene ends were 6 bases for V and 4 bases for J; bases not matched to a gene: 3. The CDR3 is 13 amino acids. CDR3 in amino acids: CASRTGGSTEAFF. The CDR3 nucleotides read TGTGCCAGCAGGACAGGGGGAAGCACTGAAGCTTTCTTT. Full variable domain (missing parts from reference TRBV2 and TRBJ1-1): EPEVTQTPSHQVTQMGQEVILRCVPISNHLYFYWYRQILGQKVEFLVSFYNNEISEKSEIFDDQFSVERPDGSNFTLKIRSTKLEDSAMYFCASRTGGSTEAFFGQGTRLTVV.

This clone was detected a few times. The rearrangement uses TRBV19 and TRBJ2-7, with 10 bases lining up with TRBD2. The germline CDR1 and CDR2 sequences are LNHDA and SQIVND (reference sequence). This CDR3 contains 14 residues. The V gene end was trimmed by 9 bases and the J gene end by 5 bases; junction bases not matched to a gene: 10. In nucleotides, the CDR3 is TGTGCCAGCAGTGGCCTAGCGGGAGTTGACGAGCAGTACTTC. Residues: CASSGLAGVDEQYF.

The chain recombines TRBV3-1 (or the pseudogene TRBV3-2) with TRBJ2-2; TRBD2 is a possible D gene (5 bases). The V gene lost 10 bases and the J gene lost 0 bases, with 12 bases spanning the gap. This CDR3 is 14 amino acids long. Germline V gene data show CDR1 as LGHDT and CDR2 as YNNKEL (reference sequence). The CDR3 nucleotides are TGTGCCACCGAGAGGGTGACGAACACCGGGGAGCTGTTTTTT. Its protein product is CATERVTNTGELFF.

V and J are TRBV5-4 and TRBJ2-3; TRBD2 matches at 14 bases. Per the germline V gene, CDR1 is SGHNT and CDR2 is YYREEE (reference sequence). This CDR3 has 16 residues. V lost 2 bases to trimming and J lost 6 bases; unmatched junction nucleotides: 5. CDR3 loop: CASSFGTSGRGDTQYF. The CDR3 nucleotides are TGTGCCAGCAGCTTTGGGACTAGCGGGAGAGGTGATACGCAGTATTTT. Using reference TRBV5-4 and TRBJ2-3 for the parts outside the CDR3, the full variable domain is ETGVTQSPTHLIKTRGQQVTLRCSSQSGHNTVSWYQQALGQGPQFIFQYYREEENGRGNFPPRFSGLQFPNYSSELNVNALELDDSALYLCASSFGTSGRGDTQYFGPGTRLTVL.